The rows below give T cell receptor beta chains drawn from one sample of a study of T cells in Graves' hyperthyroidism and ophthalmopathy. TCRdb itself ran the multiplex PCR reads through MiXCR, one entry per CDR3 protein. The sample includes 480,000 or so distinct CDR3 sequences, approximately 48% seen only once; the top ten take about two fifths. Sequencing was carried out using peripheral blood or thyroid tissue (not recorded which). The origin of the receptors is an adult woman with Graves' disease, either hyperthyroidism or ophthalmopathy (not recorded which). The CDR3 runs from the conserved cysteine through the conserved F or W. A D gene is named only where the DNA matches it firmly. Size is stated for part of the rows, as once, few or many counts, or as a class when the clone is expanded.

CDR3 protein	D gene	V gene	J gene	clone size
CASSSPVRRHLYGYTF	-	TRBV7-2	TRBJ1-2	many
CASSVSSRDRGEQYF	TRBD1	TRBV7-2	TRBJ2-7	many
CASSSPPGGTDTQYF	-	TRBV12-3/TRBV12-4	TRBJ2-3	-
CASSLAGDQTQYF	-	TRBV7-2	TRBJ2-5	few
CASSPPGQNEKLFF	TRBD1	TRBV4-2	TRBJ1-4	many
CASSPREGGELFF	TRBD2	TRBV5-1	TRBJ2-2	few
CASSYGQKYEQYF	-	TRBV7-9	TRBJ2-7	-
CAISSGQPDYEQYF	-	TRBV10-3	TRBJ2-7	-
CATPLSPPSGSYEQYF	-	TRBV7-3	TRBJ2-7	-
CASSSLTAGKEAFF	-	TRBV5-1	TRBJ1-1	-